This TCR beta chain originates from a study of blood T cell repertoires in COVID-19. Germline V lookup: CDR1 LNHDA, CDR2 SQIVND (reference sequence). The ends lost 5 bases at V and 4 bases at J; junction bases unmatched: 1. The CDR3 covers 13 residues. TCRdb's copy holds only in-frame clones and misses some; the assay was immunoSEQ multiplex PCR. The sample has roughly 250,000 clones, just under 90% seen once. This receptor was identified in a woman aged 40 to 55 with acute or convalescent COVID-19. The chain joins TRBV19 to TRBJ1-5; the match to TRBD1 covers 8 bases. Sequencing was carried out using peripheral blood. The CDR3 nucleotides are TGTGCCAGTAGTTGGACAGGGAATCAGCCCCAGCATTTT. Translated, it gives CASSWTGNQPQHF.